This T cell receptor (beta chain) comes out of a study of blood T cell repertoires in COVID-19. Study at large: Researchers got acute and convalescent COVID-19 samples from the United States, Italy and Spain. Nucleic acid was either cDNA or gDNA, and it came from T cells, B-cell-depleted T cells, or PBMCs.

Germline CDR1 and CDR2: SGHDT and YYEEEE. V was clipped by 1 base and J by 4 bases; unmatched bases: 1. The CDR3 covers 14 residues. In the original workflow: It was from reference gene primer amplification that nucleated cell counts were estimated. Clones were sequenced by immunoSEQ multiplex PCR, and TCRdb holds only the in-frame ones, with some missing. The V and J calls and clone size were taken over from that table, and D and trimming were inferred from the DNA. This table has roughly 380,000 clones, approximately 81% appearing once. Notes on this clone: Other DNA sequences in the sample encode the same CDR3.

The chain employs TRBV5-6 and TRBJ2-1; 8 bases are a match to TRBD2. The sequence was collected from a woman aged 18-30 years with acute or convalescent COVID-19. Sequenced input: peripheral blood. The CDR3 nucleotides are TGTGCCAGCAGCTTGACTAGCGGTTACAATGAGCAGTTCTTC. Its protein product is CASSLTSGYNEQFF.